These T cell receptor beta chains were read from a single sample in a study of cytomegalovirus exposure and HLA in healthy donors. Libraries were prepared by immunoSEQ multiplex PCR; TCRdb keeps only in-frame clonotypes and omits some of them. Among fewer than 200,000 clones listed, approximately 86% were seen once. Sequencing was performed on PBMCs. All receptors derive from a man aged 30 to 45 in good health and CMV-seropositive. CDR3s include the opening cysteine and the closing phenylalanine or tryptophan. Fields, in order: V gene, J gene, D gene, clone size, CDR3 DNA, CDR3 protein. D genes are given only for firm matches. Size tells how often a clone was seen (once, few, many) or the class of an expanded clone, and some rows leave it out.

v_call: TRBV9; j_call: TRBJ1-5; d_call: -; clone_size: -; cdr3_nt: TGTGCCAGCAGCGTAGGAGGTGGCAATCAGCCCCAGCATTTT; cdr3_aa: CASSVGGGNQPQHF
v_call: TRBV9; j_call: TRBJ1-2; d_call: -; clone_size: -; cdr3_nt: TGTGCCAGCAGCGTAGTAACGGGGGGCGGTCATACAAGCTACACCTTC; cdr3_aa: CASSVVTGGGHTSYTF
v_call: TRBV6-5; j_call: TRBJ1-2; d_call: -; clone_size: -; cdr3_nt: TGTGCCAGCAGTTATCTGCGGGGCGGGTATGGCTACACCTTC; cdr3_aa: CASSYLRGGYGYTF
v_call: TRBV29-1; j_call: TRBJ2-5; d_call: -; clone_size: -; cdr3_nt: TGCAGCGTAGCCTCAGGGGCTCAAGAGACCCAGTACTTC; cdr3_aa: CSVASGAQETQYF
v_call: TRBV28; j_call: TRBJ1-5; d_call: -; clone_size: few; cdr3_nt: TGTGCCAGCAGACGTCGGGGGAATCAGCCCCAGCATTTT; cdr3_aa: CASRRRGNQPQHF
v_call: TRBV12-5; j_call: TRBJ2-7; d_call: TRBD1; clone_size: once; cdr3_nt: TGTGCTAGTGGTACAAGGACAGGAACCTACGAGCAGTACTTC; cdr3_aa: CASGTRTGTYEQYF
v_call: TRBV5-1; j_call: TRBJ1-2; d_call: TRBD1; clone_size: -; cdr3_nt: TGCGCCAGCAGCTCCGAGACAGGGTTGAACTATGGCTACACCTTC; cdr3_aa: CASSSETGLNYGYTF
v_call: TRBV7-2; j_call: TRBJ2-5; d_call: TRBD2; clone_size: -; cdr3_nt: TGTGCCAGCAGCTTAGTCGGGGGGATACGGAGCCAAGAGACCCAGTACTTC; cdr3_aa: CASSLVGGIRSQETQYF
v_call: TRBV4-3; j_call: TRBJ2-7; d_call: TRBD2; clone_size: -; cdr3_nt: TGCGCCAGCAGCCTTTTAGCGGGGGCCTACGAGCAGTACTTC; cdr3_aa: CASSLLAGAYEQYF
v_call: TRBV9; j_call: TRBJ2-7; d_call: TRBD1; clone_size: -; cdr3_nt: TGTGCCAGCAGCCCCAACTCCCTCAGGGGGCGCGTTCCCTACGAGCAGTACTTC; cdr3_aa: CASSPNSLRGRVPYEQYF
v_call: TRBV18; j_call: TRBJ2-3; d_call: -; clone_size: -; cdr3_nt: TGTGCCAGCTCCCCCCGGGTAGAGGATACGCAGTATTTT; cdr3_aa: CASSPRVEDTQYF
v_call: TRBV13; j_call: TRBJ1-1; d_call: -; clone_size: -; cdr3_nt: TGTGCCAGCAGCATACTCAGGGTTATGATAACTGAAGCTTTCTTT; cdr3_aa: CASSILRVMITEAFF
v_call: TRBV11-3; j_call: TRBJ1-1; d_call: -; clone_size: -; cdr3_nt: TGTGCCAGCAGCTTAGAGCGGGAGAACACTGAAGCTTTCTTT; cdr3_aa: CASSLERENTEAFF
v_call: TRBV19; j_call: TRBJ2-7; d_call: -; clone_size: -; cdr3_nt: TGTGCCAGTAGTATAGCGGGGGACTACGAGCAGTACTTC; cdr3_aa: CASSIAGDYEQYF
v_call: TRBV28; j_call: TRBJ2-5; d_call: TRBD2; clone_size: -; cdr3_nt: TGTGCCAGCCTCCCTGGGCTAGCGGTTCAAGAGACCCAGTACTTC; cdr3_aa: CASLPGLAVQETQYF
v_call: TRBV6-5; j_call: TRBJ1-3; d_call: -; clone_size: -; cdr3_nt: TGTGCCAGCAGTTACGAAGGGTTTTCCGGAAACACCATATATTTT; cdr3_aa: CASSYEGFSGNTIYF
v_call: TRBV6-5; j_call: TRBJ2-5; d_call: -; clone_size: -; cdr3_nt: TGTGCCAGCAGTTGGGCAGGGGAAGAGACCCAGTACTTC; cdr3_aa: CASSWAGEETQYF
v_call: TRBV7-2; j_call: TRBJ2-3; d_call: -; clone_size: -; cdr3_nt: TGTGCCAGCAGCTTAATCTCAGATACGCAGTATTTT; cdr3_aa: CASSLISDTQYF
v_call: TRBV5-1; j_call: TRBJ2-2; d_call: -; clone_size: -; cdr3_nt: TGCGCCAGCAGCTTGGTTGTCACCGGGGAGCTGTTTTTT; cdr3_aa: CASSLVVTGELFF
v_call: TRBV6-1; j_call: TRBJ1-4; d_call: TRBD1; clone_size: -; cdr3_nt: TGTGCCAGCAGTGAAGTACTAGGACAGGGTTTTAATGAAAAACTGTTTTTT; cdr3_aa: CASSEVLGQGFNEKLFF
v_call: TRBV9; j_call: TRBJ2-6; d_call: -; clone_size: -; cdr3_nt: TGTGCCAGCAGCGTACCGTTAGCGGATCCAGTCGAGTCTGGGGCCAACGTCCTGACTTTC; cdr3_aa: CASSVPLADPVESGANVLTF
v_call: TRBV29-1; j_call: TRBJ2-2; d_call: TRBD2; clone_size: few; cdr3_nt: TGCAGCGTTAGACTAGCGGGAGACGGGGAGCTGTTTTTT; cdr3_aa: CSVRLAGDGELFF
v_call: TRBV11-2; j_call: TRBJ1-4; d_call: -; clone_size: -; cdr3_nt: TGTGCCAGCAGCTTCGGGACTGCGTATGAAAAACTGTTTTTT; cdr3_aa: CASSFGTAYEKLFF
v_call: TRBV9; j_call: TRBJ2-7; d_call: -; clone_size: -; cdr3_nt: TGTGCCAGCAGCGTAGGCGGGACTGCCTACGAGCAGTACTTC; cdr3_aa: CASSVGGTAYEQYF
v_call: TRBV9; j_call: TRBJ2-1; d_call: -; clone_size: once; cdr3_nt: TGTGCCAGCACCCCGGAGGGGGACTACAATGAGCAGTTCTTC; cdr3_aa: CASTPEGDYNEQFF
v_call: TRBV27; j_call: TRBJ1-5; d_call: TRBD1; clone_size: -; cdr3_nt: TGTGCCAGCAGATCGACAGGGCCCAATCAGCCCCAGCATTTT; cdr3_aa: CASRSTGPNQPQHF
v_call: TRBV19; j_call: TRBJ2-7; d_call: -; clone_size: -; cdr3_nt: TGTGCCAGTAGTATATTAAAGGGTACCGAGCAGTACTTC; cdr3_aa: CASSILKGTEQYF
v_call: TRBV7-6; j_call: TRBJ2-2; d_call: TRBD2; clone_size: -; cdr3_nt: TGTGCCAGCAGCTTACGGCGGGGGGCCGGGGAGCTGTTTTTT; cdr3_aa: CASSLRRGAGELFF
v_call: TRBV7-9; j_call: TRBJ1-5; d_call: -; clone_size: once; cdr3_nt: TGTGCCAGCAGCGAAGCGGGTCAGCCCCAGCATTTT; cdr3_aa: CASSEAGQPQHF
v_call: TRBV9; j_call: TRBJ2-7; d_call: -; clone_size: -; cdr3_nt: TGTGCCAGCAGCGTAGGTTCGGGGGGCAATGAGCAGTACTTC; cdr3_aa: CASSVGSGGNEQYF
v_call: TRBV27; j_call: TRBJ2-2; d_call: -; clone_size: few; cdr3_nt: TGTGCCAGCAGCCCTCAGAGGAACACCGGGGAGCTGTTTTTT; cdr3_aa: CASSPQRNTGELFF
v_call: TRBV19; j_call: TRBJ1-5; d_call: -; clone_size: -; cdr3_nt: TGTGCCAGTAGTACGGGGGAAAGGAATCAGCCCCAGCATTTT; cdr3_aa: CASSTGERNQPQHF
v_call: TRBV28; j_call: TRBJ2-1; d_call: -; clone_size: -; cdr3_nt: TGTGCCAGCAGAAGGGAGTCGGGATCCAATGAGCAGTTCTTC; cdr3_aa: CASRRESGSNEQFF
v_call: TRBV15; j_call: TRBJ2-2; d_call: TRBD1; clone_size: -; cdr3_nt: TGTGCCACAACGGACAGGGTTAACACCGGGGAGCTGTTTTTT; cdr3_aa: CATTDRVNTGELFF
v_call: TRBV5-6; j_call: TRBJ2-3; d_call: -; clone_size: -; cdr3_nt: TGTGCCAGCAGCTTATCTGATACGCAGTATTTT; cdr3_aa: CASSLSDTQYF
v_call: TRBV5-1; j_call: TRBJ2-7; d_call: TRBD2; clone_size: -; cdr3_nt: TGCGCCAGCAGCTCCACTAGCGGGAACTACGAGCAGTACTTC; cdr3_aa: CASSSTSGNYEQYF